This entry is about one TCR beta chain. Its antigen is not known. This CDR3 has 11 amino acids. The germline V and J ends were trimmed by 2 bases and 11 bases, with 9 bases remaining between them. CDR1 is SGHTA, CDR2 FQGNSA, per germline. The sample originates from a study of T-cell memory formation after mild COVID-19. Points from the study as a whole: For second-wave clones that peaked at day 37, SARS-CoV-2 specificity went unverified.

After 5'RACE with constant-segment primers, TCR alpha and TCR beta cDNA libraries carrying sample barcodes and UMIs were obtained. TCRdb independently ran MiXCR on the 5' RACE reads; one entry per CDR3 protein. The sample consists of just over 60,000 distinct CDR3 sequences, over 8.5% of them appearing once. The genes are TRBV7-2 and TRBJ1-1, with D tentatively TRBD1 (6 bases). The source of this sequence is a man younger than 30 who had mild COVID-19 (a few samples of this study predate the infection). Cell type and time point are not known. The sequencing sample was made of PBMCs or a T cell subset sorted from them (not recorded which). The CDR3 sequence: CASSLRGAAFF. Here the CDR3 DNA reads TGTGCCAGCAGCTTACGGGGGGCCGCTTTCTTT.